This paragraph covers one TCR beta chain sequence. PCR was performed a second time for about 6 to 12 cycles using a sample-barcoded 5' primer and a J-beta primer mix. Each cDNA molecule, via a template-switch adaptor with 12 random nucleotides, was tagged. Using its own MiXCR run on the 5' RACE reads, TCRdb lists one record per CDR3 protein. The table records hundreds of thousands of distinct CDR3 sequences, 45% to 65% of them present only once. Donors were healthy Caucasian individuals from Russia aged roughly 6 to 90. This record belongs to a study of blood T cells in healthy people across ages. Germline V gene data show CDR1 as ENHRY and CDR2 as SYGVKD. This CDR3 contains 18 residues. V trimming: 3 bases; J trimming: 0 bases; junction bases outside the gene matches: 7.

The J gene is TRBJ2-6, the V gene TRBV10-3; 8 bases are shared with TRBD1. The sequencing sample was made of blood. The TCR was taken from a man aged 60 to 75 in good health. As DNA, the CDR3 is TGTGCCATCAGTGACGACAGGGGAGGTCACTCTGGGGCCAACGTCCTGACTTTC. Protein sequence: CAISDDRGGHSGANVLTF.